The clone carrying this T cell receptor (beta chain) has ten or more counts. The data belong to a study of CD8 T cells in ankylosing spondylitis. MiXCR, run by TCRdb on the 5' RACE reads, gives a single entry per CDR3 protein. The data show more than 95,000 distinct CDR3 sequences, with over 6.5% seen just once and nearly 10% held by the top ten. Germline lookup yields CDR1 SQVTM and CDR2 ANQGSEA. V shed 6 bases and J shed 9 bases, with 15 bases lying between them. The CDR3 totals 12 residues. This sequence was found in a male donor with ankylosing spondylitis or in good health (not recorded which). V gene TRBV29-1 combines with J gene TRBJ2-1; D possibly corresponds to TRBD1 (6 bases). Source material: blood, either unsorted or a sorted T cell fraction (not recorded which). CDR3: CSVHVSGAEQFF. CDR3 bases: TGCAGCGTCCACGTGTCAGGGGCTGAGCAGTTCTTC.